The present TCR beta chain was sequenced within a study of blood T cell repertoires in COVID-19. Whole-study context: COVID-19 samples collected from the United States, Italy and Spain covered acute and convalescent phases. From T cells, B-cell-depleted T cells, or PBMCs came the material, which was cDNA or gDNA.

In the source study's methods: Nucleated cell number was recorded as an estimate derived from reference gene primer amplification. Measured with immunoSEQ multiplex PCR; TCRdb has only the in-frame clones, and not every one. That table is the source of V, J and clone size, and D and trimming were worked out from the DNA. This table has tens of thousands of clones, over 65% appearing once. CDR1 and CDR2 from the germline V gene are SGHRS and YFSETQ. The CDR3 is made up of 14 amino acids. The V end lost 3 bases, the J end lost 1 base, and 10 bases lay between the germline ends. Seattle researchers signed up patients amid active infection and tracked them longitudinally.

This clonotype was sampled from an elderly man with COVID-19, enrolled during active disease. Sequenced sample: peripheral blood. The chain has TRBV5-1 and TRBJ1-1, with D possibly matching TRBD1 (6 bases). CDR3 loop: CASSYGQPNTEAFF. DNA of the CDR3: TGCGCCAGCAGCTACGGACAGCCGAACACTGAAGCTTTCTTT.